This TCR beta chain appears in the sequencing data of a study of T cells in Graves' hyperthyroidism and ophthalmopathy. Overall study results and limits: Model predictions of ophthalmopathy came a median around 6.5 months before onset.

This clonotype was recorded many times. What it binds is not known. Germline lookup yields CDR1 SNHLY and CDR2 FYNNEI. CDR3 length equals 14 residues. V shed 7 bases and J shed 1 base, with 12 bases lying between them. Calling Graves' hyperthyroidism stable meant ophthalmopathy did not progress within 18 months. Using RNA transcripts as the source, TCR beta CDR3 regions were amplified. RT-PCR in the first round (using the HTBI primer set) targeted the TCR CDR3. TCRdb re-called the multiplex PCR reads with MiXCR, one entry per CDR3 protein. The data contain 700,000 or so distinct CDR3 sequences, about 17% of them singletons.

J is TRBJ2-3 and V is TRBV2; D not certain. Sequenced: blood. This TCR was sampled from a man in his late teens or twenties with Graves' hyperthyroidism. CDR3 in DNA: TGTGCCAGCAACCGACCCGGAGGCACAGATACGCAGTATTTT. It translates to CASNRPGGTDTQYF.